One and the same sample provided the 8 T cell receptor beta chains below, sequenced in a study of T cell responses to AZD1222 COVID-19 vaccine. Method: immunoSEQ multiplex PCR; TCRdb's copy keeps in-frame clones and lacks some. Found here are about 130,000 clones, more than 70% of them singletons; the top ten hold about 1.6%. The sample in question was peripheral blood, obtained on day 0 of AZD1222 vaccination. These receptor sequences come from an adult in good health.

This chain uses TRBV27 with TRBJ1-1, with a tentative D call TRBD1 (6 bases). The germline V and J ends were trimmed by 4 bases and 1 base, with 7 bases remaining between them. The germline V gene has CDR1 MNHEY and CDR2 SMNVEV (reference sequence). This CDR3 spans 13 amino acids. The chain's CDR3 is CASSSGQNTEAFF. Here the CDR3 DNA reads TGTGCCAGCAGTTCGGGACAGAACACTGAAGCTTTCTTT.

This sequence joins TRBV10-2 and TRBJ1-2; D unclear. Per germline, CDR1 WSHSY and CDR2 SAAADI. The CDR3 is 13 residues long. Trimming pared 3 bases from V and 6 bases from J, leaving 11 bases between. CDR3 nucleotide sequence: TGCGCCAGCAGTGATTCGACAAGCCATGGCTACACCTTC. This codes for CASSDSTSHGYTF.

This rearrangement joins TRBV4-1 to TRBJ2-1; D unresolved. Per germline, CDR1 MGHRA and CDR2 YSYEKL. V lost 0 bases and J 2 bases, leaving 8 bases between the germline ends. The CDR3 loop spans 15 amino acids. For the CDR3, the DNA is TGCGCCAGCAGCCAAGATTCCGAAGCCTACAATGAGCAGTTCTTC. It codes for CASSQDSEAYNEQFF.

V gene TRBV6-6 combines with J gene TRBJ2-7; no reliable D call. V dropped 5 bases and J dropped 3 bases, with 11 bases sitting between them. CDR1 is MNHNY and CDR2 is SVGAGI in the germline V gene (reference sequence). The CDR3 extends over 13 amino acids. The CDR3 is CASSPSDRYEQYF. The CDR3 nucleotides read TGTGCCAGCAGTCCCTCGGACCGCTACGAGCAGTACTTC.

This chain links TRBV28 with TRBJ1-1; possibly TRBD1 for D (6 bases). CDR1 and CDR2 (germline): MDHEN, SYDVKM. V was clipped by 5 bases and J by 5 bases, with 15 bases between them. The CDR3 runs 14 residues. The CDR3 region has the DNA TGTGCCAGCAGTGCCCCCAGGGGTGGGACTGAAGCTTTCTTT. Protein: CASSAPRGGTEAFF.

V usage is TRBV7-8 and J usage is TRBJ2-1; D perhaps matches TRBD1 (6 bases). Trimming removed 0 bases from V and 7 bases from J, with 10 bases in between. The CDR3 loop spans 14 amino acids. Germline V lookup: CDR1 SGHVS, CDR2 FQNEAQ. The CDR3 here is CASSLATGNNEQFF. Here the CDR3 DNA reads TGTGCCAGCAGCTTAGCAACAGGGAATAATGAGCAGTTCTTC.

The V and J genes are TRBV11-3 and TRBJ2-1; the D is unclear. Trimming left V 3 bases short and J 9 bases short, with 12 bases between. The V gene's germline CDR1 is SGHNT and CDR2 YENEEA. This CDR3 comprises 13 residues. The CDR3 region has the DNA TGTGCCAGCAGCTTGCTCCCTTCTCCTGAGCAGTTCTTC. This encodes CASSLLPSPEQFF.

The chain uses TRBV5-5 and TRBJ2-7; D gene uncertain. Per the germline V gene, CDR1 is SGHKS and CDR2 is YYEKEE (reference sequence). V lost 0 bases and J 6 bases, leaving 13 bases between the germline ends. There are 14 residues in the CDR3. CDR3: CASSLVRGVVEQYF. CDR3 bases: TGTGCCAGCAGCTTGGTGAGAGGTGTCGTCGAGCAGTACTTC.